Listed below are T cell receptor beta chains from one sample, sequenced in a study of cytomegalovirus exposure and HLA in healthy donors. Assay used: immunoSEQ multiplex PCR; TCRdb lists only in-frame clones, some missing. The sample has approximately 300,000 clones, roughly 85% seen once; the top ten hold about 0.91%. What was sequenced was PBMCs. Receptors were obtained from a woman aged 18-35 years in good health and CMV-seronegative. CDR3s include the opening cysteine and the closing phenylalanine or tryptophan. Fields, in order: clone size, J gene, D gene, V gene, CDR3 protein, CDR3 DNA. A D gene is named only where the DNA matches it firmly. Clone size is not always given. Where it is, it says once, few, many or a class for expanded clones.

size: -; J: TRBJ1-5; D: TRBD1; V: TRBV4-1; CDR3: CASSQAQGVGQPQHF; DNA: TGCGCCAGCAGCCAAGCACAGGGGGTCGGTCAGCCCCAGCATTTT
size: -; J: TRBJ1-2; D: -; V: TRBV7-2; CDR3: CASSSGYPGYTF; DNA: TGTGCCAGCAGCTCGGGATATCCTGGCTACACCTTC
size: -; J: TRBJ1-1; D: -; V: TRBV7-8; CDR3: CASSFEGTEAFF; DNA: TGTGCCAGCAGCTTCGAGGGCACTGAAGCTTTCTTT
size: once; J: TRBJ2-6; D: -; V: TRBV27; CDR3: CASSSNSGANVLTF; DNA: TGTGCCAGCAGTTCCAACTCTGGGGCCAACGTCCTGACTTTC
size: -; J: TRBJ2-7; D: -; V: TRBV9; CDR3: CASSPTDWFVEQYF; DNA: TGTGCCAGCAGCCCGACAGACTGGTTTGTCGAGCAGTACTTC
size: -; J: TRBJ2-1; D: TRBD2; V: TRBV5-1; CDR3: CASSFSAGGLVDEQFF; DNA: TGCGCCAGCAGCTTTTCAGCGGGAGGGCTGGTCGATGAGCAGTTCTTC
size: -; J: TRBJ1-2; D: TRBD1; V: TRBV9; CDR3: CASSTGQGVAYGYTF; DNA: TGTGCCAGCAGCACGGGACAGGGGGTGGCGTATGGCTACACCTTC
size: -; J: TRBJ1-2; D: -; V: TRBV27; CDR3: CASSSLTGEYGYTF; DNA: TGTGCCAGCAGTTCCCTGACAGGCGAATATGGCTACACCTTC
size: -; J: TRBJ2-7; D: -; V: TRBV11-1; CDR3: CASSGSGTTYEQYF; DNA: TGTGCCAGCAGCGGATCCGGGACAACCTACGAGCAGTACTTC
size: -; J: TRBJ1-1; D: -; V: TRBV28; CDR3: CASKSGLAGAFF; DNA: TGTGCCAGCAAATCGGGCCTCGCGGGAGCTTTCTTT
size: -; J: TRBJ2-4; D: TRBD1; V: TRBV6-5; CDR3: CASSSDRGRWKNIQYF; DNA: TGTGCCAGCAGTTCGGACAGGGGGAGGTGGAAAAACATTCAGTACTTC
size: many; J: TRBJ1-1; D: -; V: TRBV30; CDR3: CAWSVGAEAFF; DNA: TGTGCCTGGAGTGTAGGGGCTGAAGCTTTCTTT
size: -; J: TRBJ1-2; D: TRBD1; V: TRBV4-2; CDR3: CASRAGTGNYGYTF; DNA: TGTGCCAGCAGGGCGGGGACAGGGAACTATGGCTACACCTTC
size: once; J: TRBJ2-4; D: -; V: TRBV13; CDR3: CASRRWLAKNIQYF; DNA: TGTGCCAGCAGGCGGTGGCTAGCCAAAAACATTCAGTACTTC
size: -; J: TRBJ1-1; D: TRBD1; V: TRBV27; CDR3: CASSSGQLSTEAFF; DNA: TGTGCCAGCAGTTCGGGACAGCTTAGCACTGAAGCTTTCTTT
size: -; J: TRBJ2-7; D: -; V: TRBV4-3; CDR3: CASSQEEGSSSEQYF; DNA: TGCGCCAGCAGCCAAGAGGAGGGGTCGAGCAGCGAGCAGTACTTC
size: -; J: TRBJ1-5; D: -; V: TRBV15; CDR3: CATSRELGNQPQHF; DNA: TGTGCCACCAGCCGGGAATTGGGGAATCAGCCCCAGCATTTT
size: -; J: TRBJ2-4; D: -; V: TRBV5-1; CDR3: CASSPSSGINIQYF; DNA: TGCGCCAGCAGCCCATCCAGCGGTATAAACATTCAGTACTTC
size: -; J: TRBJ2-7; D: TRBD1; V: TRBV11-2; CDR3: CASSSTGSGEQYF; DNA: TGTGCCAGCAGCTCGACAGGGTCCGGCGAGCAGTACTTC
size: -; J: TRBJ2-7; D: -; V: TRBV7-9; CDR3: CASSLEQGYEQYF; DNA: TGTGCCAGCAGCTTAGAACAGGGCTACGAGCAGTACTTC
size: -; J: TRBJ1-1; D: -; V: TRBV2; CDR3: CASTSGGRYTEAFF; DNA: TGTGCCAGCACCTCCGGGGGGCGTTACACTGAAGCTTTCTTT
size: -; J: TRBJ1-1; D: -; V: TRBV6-5; CDR3: CASRSGWTEAFF; DNA: TGTGCCAGCAGATCAGGATGGACTGAAGCTTTCTTT
size: -; J: TRBJ1-2; D: TRBD1; V: TRBV27; CDR3: CASTSGGDGYGYTF; DNA: TGTGCCAGCACCTCAGGGGGCGACGGCTATGGCTACACCTTC